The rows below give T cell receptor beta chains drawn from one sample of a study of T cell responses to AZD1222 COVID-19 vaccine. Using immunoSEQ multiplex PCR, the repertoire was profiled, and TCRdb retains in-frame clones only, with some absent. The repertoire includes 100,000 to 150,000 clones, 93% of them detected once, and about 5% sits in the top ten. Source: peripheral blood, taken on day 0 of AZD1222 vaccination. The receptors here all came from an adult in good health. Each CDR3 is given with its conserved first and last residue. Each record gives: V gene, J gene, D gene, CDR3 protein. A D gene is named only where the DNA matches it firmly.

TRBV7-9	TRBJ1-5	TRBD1	CASSTQTGGAGQPQHF
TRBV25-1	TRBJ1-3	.	CASSELQGGNTIYF
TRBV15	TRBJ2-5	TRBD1	CATSSHRGPPQETQYF
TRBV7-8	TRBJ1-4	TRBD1	CASSLGTGQEKLFF
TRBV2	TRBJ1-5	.	CASSGLGQSNQPQHF
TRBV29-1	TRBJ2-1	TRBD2	CSVETLAGGNEQFF
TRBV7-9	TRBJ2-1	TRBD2	CASRSGGRLAGSRNEQFF
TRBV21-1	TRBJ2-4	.	CASNTSEADIQYF
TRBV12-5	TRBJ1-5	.	CASGHERGGSVDQPQHF
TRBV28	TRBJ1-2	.	CASSSDRDGYTF
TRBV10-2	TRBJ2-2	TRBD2	CASSDLAGPGELFF
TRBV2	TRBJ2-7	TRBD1	CASSTGVSYEQYF
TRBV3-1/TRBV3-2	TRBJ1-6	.	CASTARAALSPLHF
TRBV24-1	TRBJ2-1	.	CATSDQDSEFNEQFF
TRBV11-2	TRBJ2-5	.	CASSLGAQTQYF
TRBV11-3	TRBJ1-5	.	CASSLVILCIQPQHF
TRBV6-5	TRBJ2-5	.	CASSVQMMGETQYF
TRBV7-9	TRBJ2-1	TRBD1	CASSSNLFDRGAYNEQFF
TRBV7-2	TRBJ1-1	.	CASSFVNTEAFF
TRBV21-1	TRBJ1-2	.	CASSPRPGTELANYGYTF
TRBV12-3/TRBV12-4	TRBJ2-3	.	CASSLGGDTQYF
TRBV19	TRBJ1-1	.	CASSIDRGPVSTEAFF
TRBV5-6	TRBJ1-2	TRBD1	CASRSGQPINYGYTF
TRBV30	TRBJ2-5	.	CAWSAGFQETQYF
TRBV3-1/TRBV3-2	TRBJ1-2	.	CASSQTGTYYGYTF
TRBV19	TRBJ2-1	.	CASSIGGGIGFEQFF
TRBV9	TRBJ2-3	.	CASSVAIGVDTQYF
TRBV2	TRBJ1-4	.	CASNDGIANEKLFF
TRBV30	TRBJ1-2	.	CAWSATSGWGYTF
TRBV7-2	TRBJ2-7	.	CASSLALFATSRIDLVEQYF
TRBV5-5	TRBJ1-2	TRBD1	CASSLGQGGYTF
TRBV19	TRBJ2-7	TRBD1	CASSIQPSTGGHEQYF
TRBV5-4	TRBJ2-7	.	CASSLNPPDSGWYEQYF
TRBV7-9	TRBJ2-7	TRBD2	CASSSSGGSYEQYF
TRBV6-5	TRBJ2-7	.	CASSYKKGPYEQYF
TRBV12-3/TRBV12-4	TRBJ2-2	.	CASSWQRTGELFF
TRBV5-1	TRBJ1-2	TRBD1	CASTLTGTNYGYTF
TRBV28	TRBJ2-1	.	CASSLFGGNEQFF
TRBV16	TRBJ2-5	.	CASSSYQVETQYF
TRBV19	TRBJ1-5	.	CASSRGLTEINQPQHF
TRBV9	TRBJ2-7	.	CASSVEGARGDEQYF
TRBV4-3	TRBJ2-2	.	CASSQEIPNTGELFF
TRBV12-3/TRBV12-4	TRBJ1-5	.	CASRGNSNQPQHF
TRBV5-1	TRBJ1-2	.	CASSGGSTNYGYTF
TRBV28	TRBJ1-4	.	CASSGAEGGAANEKLFF
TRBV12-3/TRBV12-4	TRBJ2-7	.	CASSLGSSYEQYF
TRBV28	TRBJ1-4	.	CASSLPSGNNEKLFF
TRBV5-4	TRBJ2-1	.	CASSLSDSNEQFF
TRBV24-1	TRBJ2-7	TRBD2	CATSATPGLAEPWPYEQYF
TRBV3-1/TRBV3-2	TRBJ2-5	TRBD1	CASSQDNRGFETQYF
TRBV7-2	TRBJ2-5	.	CASSLERGRVQETQYF
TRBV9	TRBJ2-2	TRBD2	CASSGLATTGELFF
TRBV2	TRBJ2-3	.	CASSPDGELDTQYF